The 32 T cell receptor beta chains below come from one sample, sequenced in a study of T cell repertoires in cytomegalovirus infection. TCRdb fed the reads into MiXCR, producing one record per CDR3 protein. The table shows approximately 630,000 distinct CDR3 sequences, with 20% to 25% occurring only once. The specimen sequenced was CD8+ T cells from PBMCs. The receptor set was obtained from a human donor in good health (CMV status not recorded). Some clones in this sample may be carry-over from other donors' samples.

This clonotype was counted at least ten times. The chain has TRBV7-2 and TRBJ2-3, with TRBD2 identical over 14 bases. The germline V gene encodes CDR1 SGHTA and CDR2 FQGNSA. The CDR3 length is 20 residues. J gave up 4 bases and V 5 bases, and 17 bases lay outside the gene matches. DNA of the CDR3: TGTGCCAGCAGCCCTCCCCTGACTAGCGGGGGGGCGATTGGAGCAGATACGCAGTATTTT. Translated, it gives CASSPPLTSGGAIGADTQYF.

This clonotype was counted at least ten times. The V and J genes are TRBV7-9 and TRBJ1-2; no firm D call. The V gene's germline CDR1 is SEHNR and CDR2 FQNEAQ (reference sequence). V was shortened by 5 bases and J by 4 bases, with 11 bases between the two germline ends. The CDR3 length is 13 residues. CDR3 region: CASSPRTGYGYTF. CDR3 in DNA: TGTGCCAGCAGCCCGAGGACTGGCTATGGCTACACCTTC.

This clonotype was picked up many times. The V and J genes are TRBV7-6 and TRBJ2-2; a possible D gene is TRBD1 (5 bases). The CDR3 has 14 amino acids. The V end lost 3 bases, the J end lost 2 bases, and 7 bases lay between the germline ends. CDR1 and CDR2 (germline): SGHVS, FNYEAQ. The CDR3 sequence is CASSFGHNTGELFF. As DNA, the CDR3 is TGTGCCAGCAGCTTTGGACACAACACCGGGGAGCTGTTTTTT.

The V gene is TRBV25-1, the J gene TRBJ1-3, with 9 bases fitting TRBD1. The CDR3 loop spans 20 amino acids. CDR1 is MGHDK, CDR2 SYGVNS, per germline. After removal of 3 bases from V and 0 bases from J, the junction contained 15 bases not matched to a gene. The CDR3 DNA follows: TGTGCCAGCAGTGAGGCTCCGGGACAGGGCGTATCGAGCTCTGGAAACACCATATATTTT. It specifies CASSEAPGQGVSSSGNTIYF.

This clonotype was counted ten times or more. This CDR3 reads CASSLWPQTYEQYV. Here the CDR3 DNA reads TGTGCCAGCAGTTTATGGCCGCAGACCTACGAGCAGTACGTC. V is TRBV28 and J is TRBJ2-7; D gene ambiguous. CDR1 and CDR2 from the germline V gene are MDHEN and SYDVKM. CDR3 size: 14 residues. Between the trimmed V and J ends, which lost 0 bases and 2 bases, there was a span of 8 bases.

This clonotype has a count of ten or more. V usage is TRBV7-9 and J usage is TRBJ2-5, with D unclear. Between the trimmed V and J ends, which lost 6 bases and 5 bases, there was a span of 13 bases. Germline loops: CDR1 SEHNR, CDR2 FQNEAQ (reference sequence). The CDR3 extends over 13 amino acids. The CDR3 is CASREDGVETQYF. The CDR3 nucleotides are TGTGCCAGCAGGGAAGACGGTGTGGAGACCCAGTACTTC. The entire variable domain, with the rest obtained from reference TRBV7-9 and TRBJ2-5, is as follows: DTGVSQNPRHKITKRGQNVTFRCDPISEHNRLYWYRQTLGQGPEFLTYFQNEAQLEKSRLLSDRFSAERPKGSFSTLEIQRTEQGDSAMYLCASREDGVETQYFGPGTRLLVL.

The chain combines TRBV27 with TRBJ2-6; TRBD2 matches 7 bases. Per the germline V gene, CDR1 is MNHEY and CDR2 is SMNVEV (reference sequence). Losses at the gene ends were 6 bases for V and 1 base for J; bases not matched to a gene: 12. The CDR3 spans 18 residues. The CDR3 nucleotides read TGTGCCAGCAGCCGCCTCAATGACGGGGGGTCTGGGGCCAACGTCCTGACTTTC. Translated, it gives CASSRLNDGGSGANVLTF. Based on the CDR3 plus reference TRBV27 and TRBJ2-6, the full variable domain is EAQVTQNPRYLITVTGKKLTVTCSQNMNHEYMSWYRQDPGLGLRQIYYSMNVEVTDKGDVPEGYKVSRKEKRNFPLILESPSPNQTSLYFCASSRLNDGGSGANVLTFGAGSRLTVL.

Worth noting for this clonotype: This may be a read error: a much more frequent sequence differs by one nucleotide. The rearrangement links TRBV11-1 to TRBJ1-2; 7 bases map to TRBD1. Germline V gene lookup returns CDR1 SGHAT and CDR2 FQDESV (reference sequence). Trimming took 4 bases from V and 5 from J; bases not matched to a gene: 7. The CDR3 runs to 14 residues. The CDR3 DNA sequence: TGTGCCAGCAGCTCAGTGACAGGGCGGTATGGCTACACCTTC. Its protein is CASSSVTGRYGYTF.

This clonotype has just a few counts. The chain employs TRBV4-1 and TRBJ2-1; D is possibly TRBD2 (6 bases). Germline V gene sequence: CDR1 MGHRA, CDR2 YSYEKL. The CDR3 consists of 13 residues. V shed 4 bases and J shed 6 bases, with 10 bases lying between them. The CDR3 nucleotides are TGCGCCAGCAGCCCGGACTACCCCAATGAGCAGTTCTTC. This gives the protein CASSPDYPNEQFF.

This clonotype was seen only a few times. This rearrangement joins TRBV12-3 or TRBV12-4 to TRBJ2-5; perhaps TRBD2 as D (5 bases). The CDR3 consists of 13 residues. Trimming removed 7 bases at V and 5 bases at J, with 14 bases between. CDR3 region: CASITDWGETQYF. The CDR3 coding sequence is TGTGCCAGCATCACGGACTGGGGTGAGACCCAGTACTTC.

Only a few counts were recorded for this clonotype. This sequence joins TRBV5-1 and TRBJ2-4; TRBD2 matches at 10 bases. CDR1 and CDR2 (germline): SGHRS, YFSETQ. Trimming took 4 bases from V and 1 from J; bases not matched to a gene: 5. This CDR3 has 16 residues. CDR3 DNA: TGCGCCAGCAGCCTGAGCGGGGGGGCCGCCAAAAACATTCAGTACTTC. The encoded protein is CASSLSGGAAKNIQYF.

This clonotype was observed a handful of times. The chain joins TRBV28 to TRBJ2-7; a possible D gene is TRBD2 (6 bases). The CDR3 is 13 amino acids. CDR1 and CDR2 from the germline V gene are MDHEN and SYDVKM. Trimming stripped 7 bases from V and 2 bases from J, with 12 bases between. CDR3 in DNA: TGTGCCAGCACCGGGACGGGAGCCTACGAGCAGTACGTC. Translation gives CASTGTGAYEQYV.

This clonotype was recorded a few times. The genes are TRBV6-2 or TRBV6-3 and TRBJ2-1; perhaps D is TRBD1 or TRBD2 (5 bases each). The ends were cut back, 8 bases at V and 2 bases at J, with 13 bases in the middle. The CDR3 sequence is 14 residues long. CDR1 MNHEY and CDR2 SVGEGT come from the germline V gene. This CDR3 reads CASQPGTAYNEQFF. The CDR3 coding sequence is TGTGCCAGCCAACCCGGGACGGCCTACAATGAGCAGTTCTTC.

Many counts were recorded for this clonotype. This chain joins TRBV7-8 and TRBJ1-2; unclear D gene. V lost 2 bases and J lost 8, with 18 bases in between. Germline V gene data show CDR1 as SGHVS and CDR2 as FQNEAQ. The CDR3 is made up of 15 amino acids. This CDR3 reads CASSLFATRWEGYTF. CDR3 sequence (DNA): TGTGCCAGCAGCTTATTCGCGACGAGATGGGAGGGCTACACCTTC.

Points on this clonotype: Possible read error: a much larger clone is one base away. The chain recombines TRBV12-3 or TRBV12-4 with TRBJ1-4, with a tentative D call TRBD1 (6 bases). CDR3 length equals 14 residues. The CDR3 sequence: CTSSRAGVLEKLFF. CDR3 nucleotides: TGTACCAGCAGTCGGGCAGGGGTCCTTGAAAAACTGTTTTTT.

Written as DNA, the CDR3 is TGTGCCAGCAGTTTATCCGGGACAGTCGAGCAGTTCTTC. This gives the protein CASSLSGTVEQFF. V gene TRBV27 combines with J gene TRBJ2-1, with 7 bases fitting TRBD1. The germline gives CDR1 MNHEY, CDR2 SMNVEV (reference sequence). Unmatched junction bases numbered 3, after V lost 0 bases and J lost 10 bases. This CDR3 contains 13 residues.

This chain links TRBV29-1 with TRBJ2-3; D unresolved. The V end lost 2 bases, the J end lost 2 bases, and 8 bases lay between the germline ends. The germline gives CDR1 SQVTM, CDR2 ANQGSEA. The CDR3 has 13 residues. CDR3 sequence (DNA): TGCAGCGTTGAAAGTGGCCCCACAGATACGCAGTATTTT. As protein: CSVESGPTDTQYF.

This clonotype came up a few times. The rearrangement uses TRBV29-1 and TRBJ1-2, with 7 bases aligning to TRBD1. The germline V gene has CDR1 SQVTM and CDR2 ANQGSEA. The CDR3 runs 14 residues. Trimming cost V 7 bases and J 6 bases; bases outside gene matches: 14. For the CDR3, the DNA is TGCAGCGCAGAACCGACTACAGGGGCCCATGGCTACACCTTC. Encoded protein: CSAEPTTGAHGYTF.

The chain uses TRBV2 and TRBJ2-2, with TRBD2 matching over 9 bases. V was clipped by 8 bases and J by 0 bases; unmatched bases: 4. Per the germline V gene, CDR1 is SNHLY and CDR2 is FYNNEI. CDR3 length: 15 amino acids. This CDR3 reads CASGVAGANTGELFF. The CDR3 nucleotides read TGTGCCAGCGGGGTAGCGGGGGCGAACACCGGGGAGCTGTTTTTT.

This clonotype was counted a few times. V is TRBV6-2 or TRBV6-3 and J is TRBJ1-5, with D possibly TRBD1 on 5 matching bases. The germline V gene encodes CDR1 MNHEY and CDR2 SVGEGT. The ends were cut back, 2 bases at V and 7 bases at J, with 9 bases in the middle. The CDR3 is made up of 13 amino acids. The CDR3 DNA sequence: TGTGCCAGCAGTTACGGGTGGGACCAGCCCCAGCATTTT. Protein product: CASSYGWDQPQHF.

The V call is TRBV28, the J call TRBJ2-2, with D tentatively TRBD1 or TRBD2 (6 bases each). Trimming cost V 1 base and J 1 base, with 16 bases left between them. CDR1 MDHEN and CDR2 SYDVKM come from the germline V gene. CDR3 size: 18 residues. The CDR3 reads CASSLLRLRDKNTGELFF. CDR3 nucleotide sequence: TGTGCCAGCAGTTTATTACGTTTGCGGGACAAGAACACCGGGGAGCTGTTTTTT.

This clonotype was seen more than once but under ten times. The genes are TRBV20-1 and TRBJ1-4; D gene uncertain. Trimming removed 8 bases from V and 7 bases from J, with 11 bases in between. This CDR3 is built from 11 residues. Germline CDR1 reads DFQATT; CDR2 reads SNEGSKA (reference sequence). The DNA for the CDR3 is TGCAGTTCTTTTATGGGTGAAAAACTGTTTTTT. It translates to CSSFMGEKLFF.

The chain joins TRBV2 to TRBJ2-2, with D perhaps TRBD1 (6 bases). Germline V CDR1 and CDR2: SNHLY, FYNNEI. The CDR3 covers 13 residues. The V and J ends lost 7 bases and 7 bases respectively, with 13 bases between them. The CDR3 here is CASIWTEDGELFF. CDR3 DNA: TGTGCCAGCATTTGGACAGAAGACGGGGAGCTGTTTTTT.

V gene TRBV7-9 combines with J gene TRBJ2-1; TRBD2 matches at 13 bases. CDR1 and CDR2 (germline): SEHNR, FQNEAQ (reference sequence). Germline trimming cut 5 bases from V and 0 bases from J; bases unmatched to any gene: 13. This CDR3 spans 20 amino acids. The CDR3 region has the DNA TGTGCCAGCAGCCCGCGGAGCGGACTAGCGGGGGCCCACTCCTACAATGAGCAGTTCTTC. Its translation is CASSPRSGLAGAHSYNEQFF.

This clonotype was picked up a small number of times. The chain combines TRBV28 with TRBJ1-1, with TRBD1 matching 7 bases. There are 17 residues in the CDR3. Germline CDR1 is MDHEN and CDR2 is SYDVKM. J lost 3 bases, V lost 2 bases, and 12 bases had no gene match. Written as DNA, the CDR3 is TGTGCCAGCAGTTTAAGAACAGGGGTGGTGTCATACACTGAAGCTTTCTTT. This gives the protein CASSLRTGVVSYTEAFF.

This clonotype was observed a few times. The V gene is TRBV28, the J gene TRBJ2-1, with D maybe TRBD1 (5 bases). Germline V lookup: CDR1 MDHEN, CDR2 SYDVKM. V gave up 7 bases and J gave up 7 bases, with 14 bases separating them. The CDR3 extends over 13 amino acids. The DNA for the CDR3 is TGTGCCAGCACCTCTTTAGACAGAAATGAGCAGTTCTTC. Protein product: CASTSLDRNEQFF.

The table lists this clonotype with a few counts. The chain uses TRBV20-1 and TRBJ2-7; unclear D gene. Trimming shortened V by 0 bases and J by 2 bases, and 11 bases separated the two germline ends. Germline V CDR1 and CDR2: DFQATT, SNEGSKA (reference sequence). CDR3 length: 14 residues. CDR3 bases: TGCAGTGCTAGAGATCGGACGAAGACCTACGAGCAGTACGTC. This codes for CSARDRTKTYEQYV.

The chain carries TRBV19 and TRBJ2-2; the D is unclear. Looked up from germline, CDR1 is LNHDA and CDR2 is SQIVND (reference sequence). CDR3 length: 13 residues. Trimming left V 4 bases short and J 4 bases short, with 7 bases between. The CDR3 sequence: CASSTEVTGELFF. The CDR3 DNA is TGTGCCAGTAGTACCGAGGTCACCGGGGAGCTGTTTTTT.

This clonotype was recorded a few times. The gene calls are TRBV5-4 and TRBJ2-3; 11 positions agree with TRBD2. V shed 0 bases, J shed 4 bases, and the junction held 13 bases outside the gene matches. Germline V lookup: CDR1 SGHNT, CDR2 YYREEE (reference sequence). The CDR3 is 19 residues long. CDR3: CASSLGGSGGAVFPDTQYF. CDR3 DNA: TGTGCCAGCAGCTTGGGGGGTAGCGGGGGGGCTGTGTTTCCAGATACGCAGTATTTT.

The rearrangement uses TRBV2 and TRBJ2-7; D remains unclear. This CDR3 has 15 amino acids. Germline assignment: CDR1 SNHLY and CDR2 FYNNEI. V was trimmed by 1 base and J by 2 bases, leaving 12 bases between them. CDR3: CASSEGRLPTYEQYV. As DNA, the CDR3 is TGTGCCAGCAGTGAAGGGAGACTGCCGACCTACGAGCAGTACGTC.

In this sample, this clonotype turned up a few times. The CDR3 loop is CASTPASAGQIIQYF. The CDR3 nucleotides are TGTGCCAGCACCCCCGCGTCGGCCGGACAGATCATTCAGTACTTC. V gene TRBV7-9 combines with J gene TRBJ2-4; D is perhaps TRBD1 (6 bases). CDR3 length: 15 amino acids. Trimming left V 7 bases short and J 9 bases short, with 22 bases between. The germline V gene encodes CDR1 SEHNR and CDR2 FQNEAQ (reference sequence). The variable domain in full, with the rest retrieved from reference TRBV7-9 and TRBJ2-4, is DTGVSQNPRHKITKRGQNVTFRCDPISEHNRLYWYRQTLGQGPEFLTYFQNEAQLEKSRLLSDRFSAERPKGSFSTLEIQRTEQGDSAMYLCASTPASAGQIIQYFGAGTRLSVL.

Remarks on this clonotype: Just one base apart from a much larger clone, this may be a read error. Because the CDR3 is missing its conserved closing phenylalanine or tryptophan, this is likely a read error. The chain links TRBV7-6 to TRBJ1-2, with D tentatively TRBD1 (5 bases). From germline, CDR1 is SGHVS and CDR2 FNYEAQ. CDR3 length equals 15 residues. Trimming shortened V by 2 bases and J by 4 bases, and 14 bases separated the two germline ends. CDR3 protein: CASSLPGDEGYGYTV. The CDR3 DNA reads as TGTGCCAGCAGCTTACCGGGGGACGAAGGCTATGGCTACACCGTC.